The rows below give T cell receptor beta chains drawn from one sample of a study of T-cell reconstitution after alpha-beta-depleted transplantation in children. TCRdb reprocessed the PCR reads with MiXCR, giving one entry per CDR3 protein. The table lists some 220,000 distinct CDR3 sequences, around 9.6% of them singletons. Sequencing was performed on PBMCs from the stem cell graft donor, taken from the stem cell graft. The receptors stem from a human donor who donated a stem cell graft to a child with acute lymphoblastic leukemia. The CDR3 runs from the conserved cysteine through the conserved F or W. A D gene is named only where the DNA matches it firmly. Size is stated for part of the rows, as once, few or many counts, or as a class when the clone is expanded.

size: many; D: TRBD1; J: TRBJ2-5; V: TRBV5-1; DNA: TGCGCCAGCAGCCTGGGACAGACCCAAGAGACCCAGTACTTC; CDR3: CASSLGQTQETQYF
size: few; D: NA; J: TRBJ2-1; V: TRBV5-3; DNA: TGTGCCAGACCCATATCAGGGGTGACCTACAATGAGCAGTTCTTC; CDR3: CARPISGVTYNEQFF
size: many; D: NA; J: TRBJ1-5; V: TRBV12-3/TRBV12-4; DNA: TGTGCCAGCAGCCAGGGGCGAAGTAATCAGCCCCAGCATTTT; CDR3: CASSQGRSNQPQHF
size: NA; D: NA; J: TRBJ2-3; V: TRBV24-1; DNA: TGTGCCACCAGTGATCCAATCACAGATACGCAGTATTTT; CDR3: CATSDPITDTQYF
size: NA; D: TRBD2; J: TRBJ2-5; V: TRBV5-1; DNA: TGCGCCAGCAGCCCCCGGGCGGGGGAAGAGACCCAGTACTTC; CDR3: CASSPRAGEETQYF
size: many; D: TRBD2; J: TRBJ2-5; V: TRBV11-2; DNA: TGTGCCAGCAGCTTAGACCGGCTAGCGGGGGCCTACCAAGAGACCCAGTACTTC; CDR3: CASSLDRLAGAYQETQYF
size: few; D: TRBD2; J: TRBJ2-1; V: TRBV27; DNA: TGTGCCAGCAGTTCCTTGCTAGCGGGGGGCTACAATGAGCAGTTCTTC; CDR3: CASSSLLAGGYNEQFF
size: NA; D: NA; J: TRBJ1-2; V: TRBV7-8; DNA: TGTGCCAGCCCCGAGGACTCCGGGATTGGGGGCTACACCTTC; CDR3: CASPEDSGIGGYTF
size: many; D: TRBD1; J: TRBJ1-5; V: TRBV11-2; DNA: TGTGCCAGCAGTTATCAGGGGGGACAGCCCCAGCATTTT; CDR3: CASSYQGGQPQHF
size: few; D: TRBD2; J: TRBJ2-1; V: TRBV18; DNA: TGTGCCAGCTCACCACAAACTAGCGTCGATGAGCAGTTCTTC; CDR3: CASSPQTSVDEQFF
size: NA; D: TRBD1; J: TRBJ1-2; V: TRBV7-2; DNA: TGTGCCAGCAGCTCAGGGAACAGGGGCCACTATGGCTACACCTTC; CDR3: CASSSGNRGHYGYTF
size: many; D: NA; J: TRBJ2-3; V: TRBV5-1; DNA: TGCGCCAGCAGCGTAACGGGAGATACGCAGTATTTT; CDR3: CASSVTGDTQYF
size: few; D: NA; J: TRBJ2-5; V: TRBV5-1; DNA: TGCGCCAGCAGCTCCGGTGTAGGGCCGGAGACCCAGTACTTC; CDR3: CASSSGVGPETQYF
size: NA; D: TRBD2; J: TRBJ2-1; V: TRBV5-6; DNA: TGTGCCAGCAGCTTGCCGACTAGCACGCACAATGAGCAGTTCTTC; CDR3: CASSLPTSTHNEQFF
size: many; D: TRBD1; J: TRBJ1-5; V: TRBV5-1; DNA: TGCGCCAGCAGCGTAACAGGGGGTCGAAATCAGCCCCAGCATTTT; CDR3: CASSVTGGRNQPQHF
size: few; D: TRBD1; J: TRBJ1-1; V: TRBV5-4; DNA: TGTGCCAGCAGCGCCAAGGACAGGGGGCGGACTGAAGCTTTCTTT; CDR3: CASSAKDRGRTEAFF